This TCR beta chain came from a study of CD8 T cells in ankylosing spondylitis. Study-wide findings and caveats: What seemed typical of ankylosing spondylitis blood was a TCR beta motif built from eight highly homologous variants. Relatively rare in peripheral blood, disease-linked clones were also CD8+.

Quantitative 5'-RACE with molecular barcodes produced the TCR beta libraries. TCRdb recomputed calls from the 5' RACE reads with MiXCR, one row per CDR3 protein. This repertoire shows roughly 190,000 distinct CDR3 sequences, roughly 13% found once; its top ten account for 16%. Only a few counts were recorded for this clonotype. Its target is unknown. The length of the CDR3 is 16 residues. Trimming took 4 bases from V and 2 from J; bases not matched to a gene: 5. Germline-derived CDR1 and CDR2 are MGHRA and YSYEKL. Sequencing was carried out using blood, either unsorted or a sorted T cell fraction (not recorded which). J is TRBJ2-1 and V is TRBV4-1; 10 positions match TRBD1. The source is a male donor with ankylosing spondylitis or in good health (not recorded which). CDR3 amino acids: CASSRAGTGAYNEQFF. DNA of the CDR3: TGCGCCAGCAGCCGAGCCGGGACAGGGGCCTACAATGAGCAGTTCTTC.